This TCR beta chain is drawn from a study of blood T cell repertoires in COVID-19 (dated by TCRdb to 2019 to 2021). About the full investigation: Samples from collaborators originated in the United States, Italy and Spain and spanned both the acute and convalescent phases of COVID-19. The prospective study material was composed of cDNA or gDNA derived from T cells, B-cell-depleted T cells, or PBMCs. Subjects who had been exposed to COVID-19, were actively infected with it, or had recovered from it provided the deeply sampled blood TCRbeta repertoires that made up the dataset. The repertoires were made available in a free public database intended to serve as a resource for research on the immune response to SARS-CoV-2. The samples were drawn from the first 160 participants of the ongoing ImmuneRACE study and from 1,254 subjects provided by 6 global collaborators. A de-identified subject ID, COVID-19 status, age in years and sex were almost always included in the sample metadata. Where available, HLA class I and class II types were obtained from metadata supplied by the sample provider rather than from assay-based typing.

What the research found in general, with its limitations: How much clinical and demographic metadata was included differed by source and by participant, and the metadata was provided uncurated.

Measured from the cysteine to the phenylalanine, the CDR3 is 17 residues long. The entry retains the CDR3 DNA only, 51 bases that are in frame from base 1. From V the trimming removes 6 bases and from J it removes 0 bases, while the gene matches leave 10 bases of the junction unaccounted for. As encoded in the germline V gene (reference sequence), CDR1 is WNHNN while CDR2 is SYGVQD. Enrolling through a virtual design, the prospective study's participants ranged in age from roughly 18 to 95 years and lived across approximately 25 United States geographic areas. In the prospective study, cohorts were assigned on the basis of participant-reported clinical history obtained from a screening survey and a study questionnaire. For ImmuneRACE Cohort 3, a participant was defined as recovered based on two consecutive negative NP/OP PCR tests, clearance by a healthcare professional, or resolution of symptoms. In the prospective study, whole blood, serum and a nasopharyngeal or oropharyngeal swab were collected from each participant by mobile phlebotomists. Additional blood draws and questionnaires over an approximately 2-month period could optionally be provided by prospective study participants. Prospective study blood samples were shipped either frozen or at room temperature before DNA extraction.

TCRbeta CDR3 regions were amplified from genomic DNA by means of the immunoSEQ Assay, a bias-controlled multiplex PCR. The original pipeline was this. Nucleated cell counts per sample were estimated from amplification of reference gene primers within the assay. Sequence reads were collapsed and filtered to measure the absolute abundance of every unique TCRbeta CDR3 rearrangement. For each sample, productive Simpson clonality was calculated as the square root of Simpson's diversity index over productive rearrangements. TCRdb obtained this table from immuneACCESS and retained in-frame rearrangements with V and J assigned. These tables miss some clones; where compared with another copy, unresolved V genes account for less than half of the shortfall, and the remainder is unexplained. V and J calls and clone size are as listed in that table; D and trimming were resolved from the DNA. The sample includes around 300,000 clones, with roughly nine tenths observed a single time. In total, the top ten clones hold about 2.2% of the sample.

On this clone: No cognate antigen has been identified for it. No base-level quality is on record; no much larger clone is a single base apart.

This receptor was obtained from a woman younger than 35 who had recovered from COVID-19. The rearrangement combines TRBV10-1 with TRBJ2-5, with 10 central nucleotides matching TRBD1. The specimen was PBMCs or T cells enriched from blood (not recorded which). The base sequence is TGCGCCAGCAGCGAGGGTCCCGGGACAGGGGACCAAGAGACCCAGTACTTC. It codes for CASSEGPGTGDQETQYF.